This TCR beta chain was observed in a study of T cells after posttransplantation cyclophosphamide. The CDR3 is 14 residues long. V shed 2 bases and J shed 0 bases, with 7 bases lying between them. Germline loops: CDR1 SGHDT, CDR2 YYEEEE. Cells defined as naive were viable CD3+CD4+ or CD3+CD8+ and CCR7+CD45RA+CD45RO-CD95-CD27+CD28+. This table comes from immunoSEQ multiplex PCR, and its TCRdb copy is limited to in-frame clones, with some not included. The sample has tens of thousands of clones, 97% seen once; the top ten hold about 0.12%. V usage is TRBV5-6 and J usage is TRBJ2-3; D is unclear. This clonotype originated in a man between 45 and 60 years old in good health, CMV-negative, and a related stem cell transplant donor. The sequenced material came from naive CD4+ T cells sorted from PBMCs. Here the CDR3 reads CASSFSLSTDTQYF. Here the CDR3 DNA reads TGTGCCAGCAGCTTCTCCCTGAGCACAGATACGCAGTATTTT.